This T cell receptor beta chain was captured by sequencing in a study of vaccination and CD4 T cells after COVID-19 (dated by TCRdb to the early 2020s). Describing the broader study: In the convalescent cohort there were six males and four females, among whom were two Hispanic individuals, seven Caucasians, two Asians and one multiracial person. Participants got two doses of the Pfizer-BioNTech BNT162b2 vaccine (n=8) or two doses of the Moderna mRNA-1273 vaccine (n=2). The time from the second vaccine dose to post-vaccine blood sampling had a median of roughly 79 days and ranged from about 12 to 250 days. The cultures were stimulated with overlapping spike peptide pools from SARS-CoV-2 and from the common cold coronaviruses HCoV-NL63, HCoV-OC43 and HCoV-229E. Control cultures received a CEFX viral epitope pool as the positive control, an HIV-1 Nef peptide pool as the negative control, or no peptide. Post-COVID blood samples were collected from convalescent patients a median of about 92 days after diagnosis, with a range of roughly 30 to 161 days. In around 9 COVID-19 convalescent patients and a handful of infection-naive healthy vaccine recipients, researchers compared the spike-specific CD4+ TCR repertoire from before mRNA vaccination with the repertoire from after. Broader findings and caveats from the paper: Among convalescent patients, a median approximately 88% of the SARS-CoV-2-reactive clones seen after vaccination appeared only after vaccination, which suggests priming specific to the vaccine. Of the vaccine-specific clones found in convalescent patients, nearly all (304 of 307) were mono-reactive for SARS-CoV-2 spike instead of being cross-reactive with common cold coronaviruses. An increase in the median number of SARS-CoV-2-reactive clonotypes from 20 to 25 after infection to roughly 38 after vaccination was observed, but the change was not found to be significant. The number of convalescent patients in the study was relatively small, and the study did not examine early timepoints following natural infection.

Details on this clonotype: The target of this receptor is not known. No clone much larger than this one lies a single base away; base qualities are absent.

Library preparation employed PCR. DNA from cultured CD4+ T cells underwent TCR sequencing with the Oncomine TCR Beta short-read assay at the Johns Hopkins FTIC core. Genomic DNA was extracted from the cultured CD4+ T cells with the QIAamp micro DNA kit. Oncomine TCR Beta libraries from cultured CD4+ T cells were pooled using unique dual indexes and sequenced on an Illumina iSeq 100. On the study's bioinformatics: Non-productive sequences were filtered out, and CDR3s that did not start with C, did not end with F or W, or were shorter than 7 amino acids were discarded. Antigen-specific clonotypes were identified using the MANAFEST web application through comparison of peptide-stimulated wells with reference and other culture wells. For a clone to be called positive, the clone needed an FDR below 0.05, an odds ratio above 5, and a productive frequency above 0.1% in at least two of three replicate wells. A clonotype counted as cross-reactive if it showed significant expansion both in the SARS-CoV-2 spike wells and in at least one common cold coronavirus spike condition. Similarity between CDR3 sequences was evaluated in R version 3.6.1 using Levenshtein distances (stringdist) and unrooted phylogenetic trees (ape). TCRdb applied fastp at Q25 and MiXCR to the public reads, then kept only in-frame beta chains. A single entry per CDR3 protein holds the most common genes and DNA from its merged rows. What appears here as the V and J calls and clone size reflects TCRdb's work, not the paper's. The sample has approximately 16,000 distinct CDR3 sequences on record, about four fifths of them singletons. Clones ranked in the top ten supply 9.6% of the sample.

The treatment or condition label, as the study defines it: approximately 11-day PBMC culture with coronavirus spike peptide pools or control peptides (ViraFEST assay). The study used the ViraFEST assay, which expanded antigen-specific T cells with peptide pools and then identified expanded clonotypes by TCR sequencing. The absence of prior SARS-CoV-2 infection in healthy vaccine recipients was confirmed by negative nucleocapsid antibody tests before and after vaccination. PBMCs were cultured at roughly 1.9 million per well in IMDM supplemented with about 5% human AB serum and around 10 IU/ml IL-2, with roughly 9.5 ug/ml peptide pools added. Half of the culture medium was replaced with fresh IL-2-containing medium on days 3 and 7. CD4+ T cells were isolated after roughly 9 days of culture through negative selection using the EasySep CD4+ T cell isolation kit. PBMCs were separated from whole blood using Ficoll-Paque Plus gradient centrifugation and then either used fresh or cryopreserved at -140C. Triplicate wells were generally used for each culture condition.

V sheds 2 bases and J sheds 7 bases, leaving 24 bases between their ends. CDR1 and CDR2, looked up from the germline V gene (reference sequence), are GTSNPN and SVGIG. The CDR3 goes from the cysteine to the phenylalanine over 18 residues. Only CDR3 DNA is held: 54 bases, read in frame from base 1. Rearrangement joined TRBV30 to TRBJ1-6, with the D gene not clear enough to name. The specimen was CD4+ T cells from blood, cultured in vitro, collected after SARS-CoV-2 vaccination. The origin of this receptor is a human donor who received a COVID-19 vaccine. Here the CDR3 is given as CAWSPRPAGGWRNSPLHF. At the DNA level, the sequence is TGTGCCTGGAGTCCACGGCCCGCGGGAGGGTGGCGGAATTCACCCCTCCACTTT.